These 10 T cell receptor beta chains came from one sample sequenced in a study of T cells after yellow fever vaccination. MiXCR, applied by TCRdb to the 5' RACE reads, yields one record per CDR3 protein. The sample yields 280,000 or so distinct CDR3 sequences, around 9.3% seen once. Sample: CD4+ T cells sorted from PBMCs, taken 5 days after the yellow fever booster vaccination. These receptors all stem from a man aged 18 to 35 who received the YFV17D yellow fever vaccine.

This CDR3 reads CASSPGLTRPGGAFF. Here the CDR3 DNA reads TGTGCCAGCAGCCCCGGATTGACCCGACCGGGTGGGGCTTTCTTT. The chain combines TRBV14 with TRBJ1-1; no definite D call. Trimming stripped 4 bases from V and 11 bases from J, with 23 bases between. Germline loops: CDR1 SGHDN, CDR2 FVKESK. The CDR3 loop spans 15 amino acids.

This clonotype came up a few times. The chain links TRBV27 to TRBJ1-1; 7 bases are a match to TRBD1. Unmatched junction bases numbered 7, after V lost 5 bases and J lost 1 base. Germline V lookup: CDR1 MNHEY, CDR2 SMNVEV (reference sequence). The CDR3 is 15 residues long. The CDR3 protein is CASSKKGAANTEAFF. The CDR3 coding sequence is TGTGCCAGCAGTAAAAAGGGGGCTGCGAACACTGAAGCTTTCTTT.

This clonotype was counted many times. The gene calls are TRBV20-1 and TRBJ1-2, with D hard to call. The CDR3 extends over 12 amino acids. The V end was cut by 3 bases, the J end by 2 bases, with 7 bases between. Germline V gene sequence: CDR1 DFQATT, CDR2 SNEGSKA (reference sequence). Here the CDR3 DNA reads TGCAGTGCTAGTACAGAGAACTATGGCTACACCTTC. It specifies CSASTENYGYTF.

This clonotype was observed a handful of times. The CDR3 DNA is TGTGCCAGCCGGACAGGGCACACTGAAGCTTTCTTT. It translates to CASRTGHTEAFF. The rearrangement uses TRBV12-3 or TRBV12-4 and TRBJ1-1; 8 nucleotides agree with TRBD1. The length of the CDR3 is 12 residues. Germline trimming cut 8 bases from V and 3 bases from J; bases unmatched to any gene: 2.

This chain uses TRBV14 with TRBJ1-2; D is unclear. Germline lookup yields CDR1 SGHDN and CDR2 FVKESK. This CDR3 has 13 amino acids. Trimming cost V 0 bases and J 3 bases, with 5 bases left between them. The CDR3 DNA sequence: TGTGCCAGCAGCCAAGATTTGGACTATGGCTACACCTTC. Its translation is CASSQDLDYGYTF.

This clonotype was found a few times. The rearrangement joins TRBV18 to TRBJ1-2; no firm D call. The germline V gene encodes CDR1 KGHSH and CDR2 LQKENI. CDR3 length equals 15 residues. V lost 2 bases and J lost 2, with 12 bases in between. In DNA, the CDR3 is TGTGCCAGCTCACCAGGCCCCCAAGCGAACTATGGCTACACCTTC. As protein: CASSPGPQANYGYTF.

In its sample, this clonotype was seen a few times. This sequence joins TRBV14 and TRBJ1-3; D is ambiguous. V was pared by 4 bases and J by 6 bases, with 16 bases between. The CDR3 extends over 15 amino acids. CDR1 and CDR2 (germline): SGHDN, FVKESK. The chain's CDR3 is CASSPWASWENTIYF. In DNA form, the CDR3 reads TGTGCCAGCAGCCCCTGGGCCAGTTGGGAAAACACCATATATTTT.

This clonotype occurred a few times. V usage is TRBV15 and J usage is TRBJ2-3, with TRBD2 matching 16 bases. Trimming took 5 bases from V and 5 from J; bases not matched to a gene: 7. This CDR3 has 17 amino acids. The germline CDR1 and CDR2 sequences are LNHNV and YYDKDF (reference sequence). CDR3 DNA sequence: TGTGCCACCAGCGCCGGGACTAGCGGGGGGGAAGGAGATACGCAGTATTTT. Protein product: CATSAGTSGGEGDTQYF.

There are a few counts of this clonotype. This chain links TRBV5-1 with TRBJ1-1, with unresolved D. This CDR3 has 16 residues. The V gene's germline CDR1 is SGHRS and CDR2 YFSETQ. Between the trimmed V and J ends, which lost 3 bases and 4 bases, there was a span of 19 bases. The CDR3: CASSSGGTTALTEAFF. The DNA of the CDR3 is TGCGCCAGCAGCTCGGGAGGCACCACCGCCCTCACTGAAGCTTTCTTT. Looking up the rest from reference TRBV5-1 and TRBJ1-1 gives the full variable domain: KAGVTQTPRYLIKTRGQQVTLSCSPISGHRSVSWYQQTPGQGLQFLFEYFSETQRNKGNFPGRFSGRQFSNSRSEMNVSTLELGDSALYLCASSSGGTTALTEAFFGQGTRLTVV.

The V and J genes are TRBV11-2 and TRBJ2-2; 12 bases line up with TRBD2. The CDR3 is 17 amino acids. Germline V gene lookup returns CDR1 SGHAT and CDR2 FQNNGV. With V trimmed by 0 bases and J by 3 bases, 2 bases remained unmatched. CDR3 in amino acids: CASSLDRTSGDTGELFF. CDR3 DNA sequence: TGTGCCAGCAGCTTAGATCGGACTAGCGGGGACACCGGGGAGCTGTTTTTT.